Listed below are T cell receptor beta chains from one sample, sequenced in a study of cytomegalovirus exposure and HLA in healthy donors. TCRdb's copy holds only in-frame clones and misses some; the assay was immunoSEQ multiplex PCR. Here the sample spans fewer than 35,000 clones, about 83% being singletons. Sequencing was performed on PBMCs. The receptors stem from a boy between 10 and 17 years old in good health and CMV-seronegative. Each CDR3 is given with its conserved first and last residue. Each record gives: V gene, CDR3 length, D gene, clone size, J gene, CDR3 DNA, CDR3 protein. A D gene is named only where the DNA matches it firmly. The size entry is marked missing in some rows and otherwise reads once, few, many or a size class.

v_call: TRBV4-1
cdr3_length: 11
d_call: TRBD1
clone_size: -
j_call: TRBJ1-1
cdr3_nt: TGCGCCACCGCAGGGAACAGGGGAGCTTTCTTT
cdr3_aa: CATAGNRGAFF

v_call: TRBV4-3
cdr3_length: 16
d_call: -
clone_size: -
j_call: TRBJ2-1
cdr3_nt: TGCGCCAGCAGCCGAGGCGAGCACAGGCATTACAATGAGCAGTTCTTC
cdr3_aa: CASSRGEHRHYNEQFF

v_call: TRBV18
cdr3_length: 14
d_call: -
clone_size: -
j_call: TRBJ1-1
cdr3_nt: TGTGCCAGCTCACCCGATCGGGTGGGCACTGAAGCTTTCTTT
cdr3_aa: CASSPDRVGTEAFF

v_call: TRBV11-2
cdr3_length: 15
d_call: -
clone_size: -
j_call: TRBJ2-3
cdr3_nt: TGTGCCAGCAGCCGACCAGGGGCCCCCACAGATACGCAGTATTTT
cdr3_aa: CASSRPGAPTDTQYF

v_call: TRBV15
cdr3_length: 13
d_call: -
clone_size: -
j_call: TRBJ2-7
cdr3_nt: TGTGCCACCAGCTCACAGGGTCCCTACGAGCAGTACTTC
cdr3_aa: CATSSQGPYEQYF

v_call: TRBV11-1
cdr3_length: 14
d_call: -
clone_size: -
j_call: TRBJ2-7
cdr3_nt: TGTGCCAGCAGCTTAGGAGCGGTGACCTACGAGCAGTACTTC
cdr3_aa: CASSLGAVTYEQYF

v_call: TRBV19
cdr3_length: 16
d_call: -
clone_size: -
j_call: TRBJ2-1
cdr3_nt: TGTGCCAGTAGTATAGGTACCGGGGTTTCCTACAATGAGCAGTTCTTC
cdr3_aa: CASSIGTGVSYNEQFF

v_call: TRBV19
cdr3_length: 15
d_call: -
clone_size: -
j_call: TRBJ1-5
cdr3_nt: TGTGCCAGTAGTATTTGGGGGCAGGGGAATCAGCCCCAGCATTTT
cdr3_aa: CASSIWGQGNQPQHF

v_call: TRBV6-5
cdr3_length: 14
d_call: -
clone_size: -
j_call: TRBJ1-6
cdr3_nt: TGTGCCAGCAGTTTCGAACAGGCTGCTTCACCCCTCCACTTT
cdr3_aa: CASSFEQAASPLHF

v_call: TRBV5-1
cdr3_length: 14
d_call: TRBD1
clone_size: -
j_call: TRBJ2-7
cdr3_nt: TGCGCCAGCTCGGTCGGACAGGGCCCCTACGAGCAGTACTTC
cdr3_aa: CASSVGQGPYEQYF

v_call: TRBV7-3
cdr3_length: 17
d_call: TRBD1
clone_size: -
j_call: TRBJ1-2
cdr3_nt: TGTGCCAGCAGCCCTTCCCCCGGGACAGGGGCTCCGAGCGGCTACACCTTC
cdr3_aa: CASSPSPGTGAPSGYTF

v_call: TRBV10-3
cdr3_length: 15
d_call: -
clone_size: -
j_call: TRBJ1-6
cdr3_nt: TGTGCCATCAGTGAGAGGACAGCGGCTAATTCACCCCTCCACTTT
cdr3_aa: CAISERTAANSPLHF

v_call: TRBV4-1
cdr3_length: 15
d_call: -
clone_size: few
j_call: TRBJ2-1
cdr3_nt: TGCGCCAGCAGCCAACAGTTGAACTCCTACAATGAGCAGTTCTTC
cdr3_aa: CASSQQLNSYNEQFF